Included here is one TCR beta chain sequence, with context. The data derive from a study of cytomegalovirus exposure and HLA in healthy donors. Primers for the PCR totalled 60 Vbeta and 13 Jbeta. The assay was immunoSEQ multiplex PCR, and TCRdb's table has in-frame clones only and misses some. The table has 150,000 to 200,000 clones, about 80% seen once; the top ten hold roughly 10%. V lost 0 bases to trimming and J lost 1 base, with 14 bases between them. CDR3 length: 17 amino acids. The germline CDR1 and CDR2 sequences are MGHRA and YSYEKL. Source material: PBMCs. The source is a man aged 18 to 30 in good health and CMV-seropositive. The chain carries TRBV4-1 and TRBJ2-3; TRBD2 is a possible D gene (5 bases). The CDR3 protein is CASSQDEMCGRTDTQYF. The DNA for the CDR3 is TGCGCCAGCAGCCAAGATGAAATGTGCGGGCGCACAGATACGCAGTATTTT.